This TCR beta chain was recorded in a study of T cells in Graves' hyperthyroidism and ophthalmopathy. Study-wide context: Upon initial diagnosis and before any treatment, peripheral blood was collected. Study observations and caveats: Most thyroid clonotypes expanded above 0.001 were also detected in blood. A median around 6.4 months before onset, the model predicted ophthalmopathy.

This clonotype occurred many times. Its antigen is as yet unknown. With a duration under 2 months, the hyperthyroidism was newly diagnosed in patients aged 18 to 65. Amplification targeted TCR beta CDR3 regions from RNA transcripts. First-round RT-PCR targeting the TCR CDR3 was performed with the HTBI primer set. TCRdb processed the multiplex PCR reads anew with MiXCR; each CDR3 protein has one entry. The profile covers around 350,000 distinct CDR3 sequences, with approximately 19% appearing a single time and 3.7% taken by the ten largest. The V end lost 1 base, the J end lost 7 bases, and 11 bases lay between the germline ends. Germline V gives CDR1 MNHNS, CDR2 SASEGT. The CDR3 sequence is 14 residues long.

The chain joins TRBV6-1 to TRBJ1-5, with D possibly TRBD1 on 5 matching bases. The clonotype was recovered from a woman aged 18-29 years with Graves' hyperthyroidism. Sequenced: blood. The CDR3 is CASSEGGVRQPQHF. DNA for the CDR3: TGTGCCAGCAGTGAAGGAGGGGTCCGACAGCCCCAGCATTTT.